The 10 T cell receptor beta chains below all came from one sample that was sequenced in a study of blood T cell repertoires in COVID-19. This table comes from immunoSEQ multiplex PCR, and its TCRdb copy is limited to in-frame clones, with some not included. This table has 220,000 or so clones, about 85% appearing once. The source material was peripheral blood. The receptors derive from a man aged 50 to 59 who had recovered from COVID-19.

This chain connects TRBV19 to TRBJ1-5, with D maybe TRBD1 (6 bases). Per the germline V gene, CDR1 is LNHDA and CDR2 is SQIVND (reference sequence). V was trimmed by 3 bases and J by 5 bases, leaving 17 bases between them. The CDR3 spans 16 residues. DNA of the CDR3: TGTGCCAGTAGTATGAGGAACAGGGTTCAACATCAGCCCCAGCATTTT. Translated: CASSMRNRVQHQPQHF.

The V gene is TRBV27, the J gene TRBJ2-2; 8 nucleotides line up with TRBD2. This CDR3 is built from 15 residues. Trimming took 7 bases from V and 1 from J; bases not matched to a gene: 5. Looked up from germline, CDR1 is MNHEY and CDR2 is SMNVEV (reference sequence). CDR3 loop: CASNLAGQNTGELFF. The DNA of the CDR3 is TGTGCCAGCAACTTAGCGGGGCAGAACACCGGGGAGCTGTTTTTT.

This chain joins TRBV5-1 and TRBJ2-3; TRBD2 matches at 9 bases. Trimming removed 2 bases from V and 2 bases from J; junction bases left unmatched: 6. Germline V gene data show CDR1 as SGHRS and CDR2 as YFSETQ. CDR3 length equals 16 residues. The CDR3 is CASSFLRLADTDTQYF. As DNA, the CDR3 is TGCGCCAGCAGCTTCTTAAGACTAGCGGACACAGATACGCAGTATTTT.

CDR3 bases: TGCGCCAGCAGCCAAGGTCCGGCAGCGGGAGTTTTCGAGCAGTACTTC. Translating it yields CASSQGPAAGVFEQYF. V gene TRBV4-1 combines with J gene TRBJ2-7; 8 nucleotides agree with TRBD2. This CDR3 has 16 residues. Trimming removed 1 base from V and 6 bases from J; junction bases left unmatched: 11. Germline-derived CDR1 and CDR2 are MGHRA and YSYEKL.

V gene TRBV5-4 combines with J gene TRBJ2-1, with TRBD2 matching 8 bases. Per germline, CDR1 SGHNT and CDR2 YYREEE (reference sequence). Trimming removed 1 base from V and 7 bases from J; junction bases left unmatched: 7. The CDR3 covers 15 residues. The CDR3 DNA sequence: TGTGCCAGCAGCTTGAGGCGGGAGGTGAAGAATGAGCAGTTCTTC. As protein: CASSLRREVKNEQFF.

The CDR3 is CASSLWTGGRETQYF. DNA for the CDR3: TGCGCCAGCAGCTTGTGGACAGGAGGTCGAGAGACCCAGTACTTC. This rearrangement joins TRBV5-1 to TRBJ2-5; 7 bases line up with TRBD1. V lost 1 base, J lost 4 bases, and 7 bases stayed unmatched. The CDR3 loop spans 15 amino acids. Germline lookup yields CDR1 SGHRS and CDR2 YFSETQ.

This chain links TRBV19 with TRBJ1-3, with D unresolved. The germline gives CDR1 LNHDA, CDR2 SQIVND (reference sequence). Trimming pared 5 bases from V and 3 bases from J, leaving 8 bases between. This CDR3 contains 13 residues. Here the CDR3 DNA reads TGTGCCAGTAGTCGAGCGCTTGGAAACACCATATATTTT. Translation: CASSRALGNTIYF.

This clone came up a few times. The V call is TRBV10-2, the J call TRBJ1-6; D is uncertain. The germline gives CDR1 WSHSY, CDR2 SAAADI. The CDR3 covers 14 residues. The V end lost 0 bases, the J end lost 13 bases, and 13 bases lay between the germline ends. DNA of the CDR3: TGCGCCAGCAGTGAGTCGACTCGGAGTCGGCCCCTCCACTTT. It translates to CASSESTRSRPLHF.

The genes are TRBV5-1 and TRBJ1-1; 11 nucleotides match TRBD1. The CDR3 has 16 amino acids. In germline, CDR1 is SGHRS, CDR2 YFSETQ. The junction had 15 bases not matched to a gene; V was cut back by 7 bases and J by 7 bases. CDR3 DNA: TGCGCCAGCGTAAGGTGGGACAGGGGGGCAAGGGGTGAAGCTTTCTTT. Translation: CASVRWDRGARGEAFF.

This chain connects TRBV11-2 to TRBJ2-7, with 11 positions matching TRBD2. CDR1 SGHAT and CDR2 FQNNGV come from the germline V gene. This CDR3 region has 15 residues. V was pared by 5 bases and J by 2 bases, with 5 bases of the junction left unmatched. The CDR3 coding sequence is TGTGCCAGCAGCCCCGGACTAGCGGGCACCTACGAGCAGTACTTC. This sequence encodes CASSPGLAGTYEQYF. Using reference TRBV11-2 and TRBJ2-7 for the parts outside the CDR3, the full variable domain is EAGVAQSPRYKIIEKRQSVAFWCNPISGHATLYWYQQILGQGPKLLIQFQNNGVVDDSQLPKDRFSAERLKGVDSTLKIQPAKLEDSAVYLCASSPGLAGTYEQYFGPGTRLTVT.